The 10 T cell receptor beta chains reported below all come from one sample, sequenced in a study of blood T cell repertoires in COVID-19 (dated by TCRdb to about 2020). Library prep was done by the immunoSEQ multiplex PCR assay. Held by TCRdb, this immuneACCESS table contains in-frame sequences only and omits some clones. Under half of the omission traces to an unresolved V gene where checked; the cause of the rest is unknown. The sample has approximately 76,000 clones on record, 86% of them singletons. Around 1.9% of the sample is in the top ten clones. The sequenced sample consisted of peripheral blood. These receptor sequences come from a woman in her sixties or seventies with acute or convalescent COVID-19.

The chain links TRBV6-1 to TRBJ2-7, with D perhaps matching TRBD2 (5 bases). The CDR3 consists of 12 residues. Germline-derived CDR1 and CDR2 are MNHNS and SASEGT. With 3 bases removed from V and 7 bases from J, the gap between germline ends came to 10 bases. The CDR3 DNA reads as TGTGCCAGCAGTGAGCTACTAGGAGAGCAGTACTTC. It specifies CASSELLGEQYF.

V is TRBV6-1 and J is TRBJ2-7; 7 bases map to TRBD1. After removal of 4 bases from V and 3 bases from J, the junction contained 12 bases not matched to a gene. The germline V gene has CDR1 MNHNS and CDR2 SASEGT. The CDR3 runs 16 residues. Written as DNA, the CDR3 is TGTGCCAGCAGTGCTTCGGGACAGTCTTACGTCTACGAGCAGTACTTC. Amino acids: CASSASGQSYVYEQYF.

The chain is built from TRBV19 and TRBJ1-6, with TRBD1 matching 8 bases. After removal of 0 bases from V and 7 bases from J, the junction contained 8 bases not matched to a gene. This CDR3 is 17 amino acids long. Germline CDR1 and CDR2: LNHDA and SQIVND (reference sequence). CDR3 in DNA: TGTGCCAGTAGTATAGATCCAAGGACAGGGAGGAATTCACCCCTCCACTTT. This codes for CASSIDPRTGRNSPLHF.

The CDR3 region has the DNA TGCAGTGCTAGTCGCGCTATTGGCACAGATACGCAGTATTTT. It codes for CSASRAIGTDTQYF. V gene TRBV20-1 combines with J gene TRBJ2-3; D is undetermined. CDR1 is DFQATT, CDR2 SNEGSKA, per germline (reference sequence). Trimming pared 3 bases from V and 1 base from J, leaving 11 bases between. The CDR3 covers 14 residues.

The chain is built from TRBV18 and TRBJ2-1; D perhaps matches TRBD2 (5 bases). Trimming removed 3 bases from V and 5 bases from J, with 11 bases in between. Per the germline V gene, CDR1 is KGHSH and CDR2 is LQKENI. CDR3 size: 14 residues. The CDR3 loop reads CASSPQLVHNEQFF. In nucleotides, the CDR3 is TGTGCCAGCTCACCTCAACTAGTACACAATGAGCAGTTCTTC.

J is TRBJ2-1 and V is TRBV5-1; 7 bases are a match to TRBD2. Germline V gives CDR1 SGHRS, CDR2 YFSETQ. V lost 4 bases, J lost 9 bases, and 10 bases stayed unmatched. The CDR3 consists of 14 residues. The CDR3 spells CASSTQREFSEQFF. CDR3 DNA sequence: TGCGCCAGCAGCACACAGCGGGAATTCTCTGAGCAGTTCTTC.

The V and J genes are TRBV6-5 and TRBJ1-5; D remains unclear. The CDR3 is 13 amino acids. The V end lost 7 bases, the J end lost 0 bases, and 7 bases lay between the germline ends. The germline V gene has CDR1 MNHEY and CDR2 SVGAGI. The CDR3 DNA follows: TGTGCCAGCATTTCCAATAGCAATCAGCCCCAGCATTTT. Protein sequence: CASISNSNQPQHF.

The V gene is TRBV11-2, the J gene TRBJ2-3; D is ambiguous. V was cut by 4 bases and J by 2 bases, with 10 bases left in between. Germline CDR1 is SGHAT and CDR2 is FQNNGV. The CDR3 sequence is 14 residues long. Written as DNA, the CDR3 is TGTGCCAGCAGCTATGGGCATCTCACAGATACGCAGTATTTT. This translates into CASSYGHLTDTQYF.

The V gene is TRBV28, the J gene TRBJ1-6, with 9 bases that match TRBD1. The CDR3 extends over 15 amino acids. Trimming cost V 1 base and J 8 bases; bases outside gene matches: 3. Germline V CDR1 and CDR2: MDHEN, SYDVKM. The CDR3 region has the DNA TGTGCCAGCAGTTTATTACAGGGGGCAGATTCACCCCTCCACTTT. Protein: CASSLLQGADSPLHF.

The chain is built from TRBV10-3 and TRBJ1-5, with 7 bases that match TRBD1. CDR1 is ENHRY and CDR2 is SYGVKD in the germline V gene. The CDR3 covers 13 residues. With V trimmed by 9 bases and J by 7 bases, 9 bases remained unmatched. The chain's CDR3 is CAMAQGIGQPQHF. CDR3 coding DNA: TGTGCCATGGCACAGGGGATTGGACAGCCCCAGCATTTT.